Following are 9 T cell receptor beta chains from one sample sequenced in a study of beta chain features in type 1 diabetes. Study-wide findings and caveats: Researchers report that Type 1 diabetes patients had moderately but significantly shorter TCRB CDR3s across all four CD4+ subsets.

These receptors have no identified antigens. Reverse transcribing all isolated RNA meant expressed TCRB transcripts were sequenced. Using immunoSEQ multiplex PCR, the repertoire was profiled, and TCRdb retains in-frame clones only, with some absent. The repertoire consists of approximately 260,000 clones, with less than 30% occurring once and the leading ten covering 0.012%. The specimen sequenced was naive CD4+ T cells from blood. The receptors come from a woman aged 25 to 45 with type 1 diabetes.

The V and J genes are TRBV9 and TRBJ1-2, with D possibly TRBD1 on 5 matching bases. This CDR3 is built from 14 residues. The germline V gene encodes CDR1 SGDLS and CDR2 YYNGEE. The germline V and J ends were trimmed by 0 bases and 8 bases, with 14 bases remaining between them. CDR3 sequence reads: CASSVGVGEGGYTF. The CDR3 DNA reads TGTGCCAGCAGCGTAGGGGTAGGGGAGGGCGGCTACACCTTC. Together with reference TRBV9 and TRBJ1-2, the CDR3 gives the full variable domain: DSGVTQTPKHLITATGQRVTLRCSPRSGDLSVYWYQQSLDQGLQFLIQYYNGEERAKGNILERFSAQQFPDLHSELNLSSLELGDSALYFCASSVGVGEGGYTFGSGTRLTVV.

The chain couples TRBV15 to TRBJ2-1; 9 bases agree with TRBD2. V dropped 1 base and J dropped 4; count of bases not matched to a gene: 8. Germline V gene lookup returns CDR1 LNHNV and CDR2 YYDKDF (reference sequence). CDR3 length: 17 residues. CDR3 region: CATSRGLAGVIYNEQFF. The DNA for the CDR3 is TGTGCCACCAGCAGAGGATTAGCGGGAGTAATATACAATGAGCAGTTCTTC. Full variable domain (outside the CDR3, taken from reference TRBV15 and TRBJ2-1): DAMVIQNPRYQVTQFGKPVTLSCSQTLNHNVMYWYQQKSSQAPKLLFHYYDKDFNNEADTPDNFQSRRPNTSFCFLDIRSPGLGDTAMYLCATSRGLAGVIYNEQFFGPGTRLTVL.

The table lists this clone with a few counts. The chain joins TRBV7-2 to TRBJ1-2; the D is unclear. CDR1 and CDR2 from the germline V gene are SGHTA and FQGNSA. This CDR3 contains 11 residues. V was trimmed by 8 bases and J by 0 bases, leaving 4 bases between them. The CDR3 protein is CASGPNYGYTF. The CDR3 nucleotides read TGTGCCAGCGGGCCTAACTATGGCTACACCTTC.

The rearrangement joins TRBV19 to TRBJ1-1, with D unclear. Germline CDR1 reads LNHDA; CDR2 reads SQIVND (reference sequence). The CDR3 has 13 amino acids. V lost 6 bases, J lost 0 bases, and 8 bases lay in between. CDR3 amino acids: CASSHTLNTEAFF. DNA of the CDR3: TGTGCCAGTAGCCACACACTGAACACTGAAGCTTTCTTT.

The chain carries TRBV6-1 and TRBJ1-2; TRBD1 might be the D (5 bases). V was pared by 6 bases and J by 0 bases, with 14 bases between. The CDR3 extends over 15 amino acids. The germline gives CDR1 MNHNS, CDR2 SASEGT. The CDR3 loop is CASRLGAGPNYGYTF. CDR3 nucleotides: TGTGCCAGCAGGTTGGGCGCGGGGCCTAACTATGGCTACACCTTC.

This chain uses TRBV30 with TRBJ1-1; 7 bases map to TRBD1. V shed 4 bases, J shed 1 base, and the junction held 9 bases outside the gene matches. The CDR3 consists of 15 residues. Per the germline V gene, CDR1 is GTSNPN and CDR2 is SVGIG (reference sequence). The CDR3 region is CAWTQGIGTNTEAFF. CDR3 nucleotides: TGTGCCTGGACACAGGGGATCGGGACGAACACTGAAGCTTTCTTT.

This clone was counted a few times. The chain uses TRBV2 and TRBJ1-5; D is ambiguous. CDR3 size: 14 residues. CDR1 and CDR2 (germline): SNHLY, FYNNEI. V dropped 5 bases and J dropped 3 bases, with 11 bases sitting between them. CDR3 in amino acids: CASSQASPNQPQHF. Written as DNA, the CDR3 is TGTGCCAGCAGTCAGGCCTCCCCCAATCAGCCCCAGCATTTT.

Points on this clone: Relative to the germline gene, one junction end is altered; a read error may explain this. The V and J genes are TRBV30 and TRBJ2-3; the D gene is possibly TRBD2 (6 bases). This CDR3 has 14 amino acids. The germline gives CDR1 GTSNPN, CDR2 SVGIG (reference sequence). Here the CDR3 DNA reads TGTGCCTGGAGTAAAAGCACTAGCACCGATACGCAGTATTTT. Its translation is CAWSKSTSTDTQYF.

This clone was counted between two and nine times. The chain links TRBV25-1 to TRBJ2-1, with D possibly being TRBD1 (6 bases). The CDR3 runs 11 residues. Germline V gene data show CDR1 as MGHDK and CDR2 as SYGVNS. V gave up 5 bases and J gave up 11 bases, with 10 bases separating them. CDR3 loop: CASSTGTKQFF. The CDR3 DNA reads TGTGCCAGCAGTACAGGGACAAAGCAGTTCTTC.